These 20 T cell receptor beta chains were sequenced from one sample in a study of PD-1 blockade in mismatch repair-deficient tumors. The assay was immunoSEQ multiplex PCR, and TCRdb's table has in-frame clones only and misses some. The table lists around 100,000 clones, around 80% of them singletons. Sequencing used peripheral blood, obtained 60 weeks after starting pembrolizumab. Source of these receptors: an adult with mismatch repair-deficient cancer.

The genes are TRBV29-1 and TRBJ2-7; maybe TRBD1 (5 bases). Trimming removed 1 base from V and 6 bases from J, with 16 bases in between. CDR3 length equals 14 residues. CDR1 SQVTM and CDR2 ANQGSEA come from the germline V gene. CDR3 in amino acids: CSVEGALGLGEQYF. As DNA, the CDR3 is TGCAGCGTTGAAGGGGCCCTGGGGCTAGGCGAGCAGTACTTC.

This chain joins TRBV6-1 and TRBJ2-1; possible D gene TRBD2, 6 bases. The CDR3 has 15 amino acids. The V end was cut by 8 bases, the J end by 4 bases, with 18 bases between. The V gene's germline CDR1 is MNHNS and CDR2 SASEGT. CDR3 amino acids: CASGSGAGPYNEQFF. Here the CDR3 DNA reads TGTGCCAGCGGGAGCGGTGCGGGGCCTTACAATGAGCAGTTCTTC.

This chain connects TRBV2 to TRBJ2-2; 9 nucleotides match TRBD2. Germline CDR1 reads SNHLY; CDR2 reads FYNNEI. The CDR3 sequence is 15 residues long. With 4 bases clipped from V and 6 bases from J, the junction kept 6 bases outside the gene matches. The CDR3 spells CASSVGAGGPGELFF. The CDR3 DNA follows: TGTGCCAGCAGTGTAGGGGCGGGAGGGCCCGGGGAGCTGTTTTTT.

The gene calls are TRBV5-6 and TRBJ1-2, with 7 bases fitting TRBD1. The CDR3 runs to 16 residues. Germline-derived CDR1 and CDR2 are SGHDT and YYEEEE. The junction had 5 bases not matched to a gene; V was cut back by 0 bases and J by 0 bases. CDR3 coding DNA: TGTGCCAGCAGCTTGGCGGGGGACAGAGCTAACTATGGCTACACCTTC. Translated: CASSLAGDRANYGYTF. Full variable domain (rest looked up from reference TRBV5-6 and TRBJ1-2): DAGVTQSPTHLIKTRGQQVTLRCSPKSGHDTVSWYQQALGQGPQFIFQYYEEEERQRGNFPDRFSGHQFPNYSSELNVNALLLGDSALYLCASSLAGDRANYGYTFGSGTRLTVV.

This clone is a singleton in its sample. The J gene is TRBJ2-2, the V gene TRBV9, with D unresolved. This CDR3 is built from 15 residues. Germline assignment: CDR1 SGDLS and CDR2 YYNGEE. Trimming pared 5 bases from V and 6 bases from J, leaving 17 bases between. The DNA of the CDR3 is TGTGCCAGCAGTTCGGAAGAACGTAAGGCCGGGGAGCTGTTTTTT. Translated: CASSSEERKAGELFF.

This clone has just one count. This rearrangement joins TRBV11-3 to TRBJ2-7; TRBD2 agrees at 13 bases. Germline V gene sequence: CDR1 SGHNT, CDR2 YENEEA. The trim removed 5 bases at V and 2 bases at J, leaving 3 bases unmatched. This CDR3 has 15 amino acids. This CDR3 reads CASSPGTSGTYEQYF. In DNA form, the CDR3 reads TGTGCCAGCAGCCCGGGGACTAGCGGGACCTACGAGCAGTACTTC.

The chain has TRBV30 and TRBJ2-7; no reliable D call. Germline values: CDR1 GTSNPN, CDR2 SVGIG (reference sequence). This CDR3 is 11 amino acids long. V was shortened by 4 bases and J by 0 bases, with 4 bases between the two germline ends. The CDR3 DNA reads as TGTGCCTGGAAAGGCTCCTACGAGCAGTACTTC. It yields the protein CAWKGSYEQYF.

This chain connects TRBV6-4 to TRBJ2-2; 9 nucleotides line up with TRBD2. The length of the CDR3 is 17 residues. The ends lost 3 bases at V and 0 bases at J; junction bases unmatched: 5. The germline V gene has CDR1 MRHNA and CDR2 SNTAGT. The CDR3 bases are TGTGCCAGCAGTGAGTCGGGACTAGCTCCGAACACCGGGGAGCTGTTTTTT. It is translated as CASSESGLAPNTGELFF.

The chain has TRBV14 and TRBJ2-7, with unresolved D. CDR1 and CDR2 (germline): SGHDN, FVKESK. Trimming took 4 bases from V and 6 from J, leaving 13 bases between them. The CDR3 covers 13 residues. The CDR3 reads CASSPFQNGEQYF. CDR3 coding DNA: TGTGCCAGCAGCCCATTTCAAAATGGCGAGCAGTACTTC.

This chain uses TRBV27 with TRBJ2-1; 10 nucleotides agree with TRBD2. CDR1 MNHEY and CDR2 SMNVEV come from the germline V gene (reference sequence). With 6 bases clipped from V and 8 bases from J, the junction kept 16 bases outside the gene matches. The CDR3 extends over 17 amino acids. CDR3 nucleotides: TGTGCCAGCAGCCTGTCCGGTTGGGCTAGCGGGAGTGATGAGCAGTTCTTC. Amino acid sequence: CASSLSGWASGSDEQFF.

The chain carries TRBV19 and TRBJ2-1, with 9 positions matching TRBD2. The germline V gene encodes CDR1 LNHDA and CDR2 SQIVND (reference sequence). This CDR3 is built from 13 residues. Trimming removed 6 bases from V and 7 bases from J; junction bases left unmatched: 4. In nucleotides, the CDR3 is TGTGCCAGTAGGCGGGGGGGCGGGAATGAGCAGTTCTTC. Translating gives CASRRGGGNEQFF.

The V gene is TRBV10-3, the J gene TRBJ1-3; no definite D call. The CDR3 length is 15 residues. Germline CDR1 reads ENHRY; CDR2 reads SYGVKD. V was pared by 2 bases and J by 0 bases, with 8 bases between. The CDR3 coding sequence is TGTGCCATCAGTGAGCAGCGCTTCTCTGGAAACACCATATATTTT. Translated, it gives CAISEQRFSGNTIYF.

In its sample, this clone was seen a few times. This chain links TRBV5-4 with TRBJ1-2; 9 bases agree with TRBD1. The CDR3 sequence is 14 residues long. Germline-derived CDR1 and CDR2 are SGHNT and YYREEE (reference sequence). Trimming took 4 bases from V and 1 from J; bases not matched to a gene: 2. The CDR3 sequence is CASSRTGDNYGYTF. DNA for the CDR3: TGTGCCAGCAGCCGGACAGGGGATAACTATGGCTACACCTTC.

V is TRBV10-3 and J is TRBJ2-7; D call uncertain. V was clipped by 5 bases and J by 0 bases, with 8 bases between them. The germline CDR1 and CDR2 sequences are ENHRY and SYGVKD. The CDR3 contains 13 residues. CDR3 loop: CAISSMASYEQYF. CDR3 in DNA: TGTGCCATCAGTAGTATGGCCTCCTACGAGCAGTACTTC.

The genes are TRBV7-9 and TRBJ2-7; D is possibly TRBD2 (6 bases). The CDR3 is 14 residues long. Germline CDR1 reads SEHNR; CDR2 reads FQNEAQ (reference sequence). Trimming took off 5 bases at V and 2 bases at J, with 13 bases between the two ends. CDR3 protein: CASSPPSAAYEQYF. CDR3 DNA: TGTGCCAGCAGCCCACCTAGCGCGGCCTACGAGCAGTACTTC.

The chain couples TRBV30 to TRBJ2-5, with 7 nucleotides matching TRBD1. The CDR3 is 15 residues long. V was pared by 0 bases and J by 1 base, with 5 bases of the junction left unmatched. Germline V gene sequence: CDR1 GTSNPN, CDR2 SVGIG (reference sequence). CDR3 in amino acids: CAWSVLTGAQETQYF. The CDR3 DNA reads as TGTGCCTGGAGTGTCCTAACAGGGGCCCAAGAGACCCAGTACTTC.

This clone was seen more than once but under ten times. The chain employs TRBV18 and TRBJ2-7, with D perhaps matching TRBD2 (7 bases). Trimming pared 1 base from V and 2 bases from J, leaving 9 bases between. Germline V CDR1 and CDR2: KGHSH, LQKENI. The CDR3 contains 14 residues. The CDR3 sequence: CASSPQGGPYEQYF. In nucleotides, the CDR3 is TGTGCCAGCTCACCACAGGGGGGGCCCTACGAGCAGTACTTC. Full variable domain (remainder filled in from reference TRBV18 and TRBJ2-7): NAGVMQNPRHLVRRRGQEARLRCSPMKGHSHVYWYRQLPEEGLKFMVYLQKENIIDESGMPKERFSAEFPKEGPSILRIQQVVRGDSAAYFCASSPQGGPYEQYFGPGTRLTVT.

The chain links TRBV19 to TRBJ1-3; TRBD1 might be the D (6 bases). Germline CDR1 and CDR2: LNHDA and SQIVND (reference sequence). The CDR3 is 14 amino acids. Trimming removed 4 bases at V and 0 bases at J, with 7 bases between. CDR3 in amino acids: CASSTQGSGNTIYF. Here the CDR3 DNA reads TGTGCCAGTAGTACACAGGGCTCTGGAAACACCATATATTTT.

V is TRBV9 and J is TRBJ1-1, with D tentatively TRBD1 (5 bases). The germline V and J ends were trimmed by 3 bases and 3 bases, with 15 bases remaining between them. The CDR3 loop spans 15 amino acids. CDR1 and CDR2 from the germline V gene are SGDLS and YYNGEE. The CDR3 spells CASSETGTGHTEAFF. In DNA, the CDR3 is TGTGCCAGCAGCGAGACCGGGACGGGGCACACTGAAGCTTTCTTT.

The gene calls are TRBV10-3 and TRBJ2-1; 7 bases are shared with TRBD2. Germline-derived CDR1 and CDR2 are ENHRY and SYGVKD. The CDR3 is made up of 14 amino acids. The trim removed 0 bases at V and 7 bases at J, leaving 3 bases unmatched. CDR3 DNA: TGTGCCATCAGTGAGTCGGGAGGGCGGAATGAGCAGTTCTTC. Its protein is CAISESGGRNEQFF.